One sample yielded the 8 T cell receptor beta chains listed below, sequenced in a study of T-cell reconstitution after alpha-beta-depleted transplantation in children. Unique molecular identifiers were built into the TCRbeta library. TCRdb independently ran MiXCR on the PCR reads; one entry per CDR3 protein. Of about 580,000 distinct CDR3 sequences detected, 23% appear once; the ten largest clones hold 13% to 15%. Sequencing used PBMCs, mostly from graft donor cells, obtained 360 days after TCRalphabeta/CD19-depleted stem cell transplant. These receptors were taken from a boy under three years old who had a stem cell transplant for acute myeloid leukemia, so the T cells may come from the graft donor.

Remarks on this clonotype: A junction boundary mismatches the germline segment, possibly from a read error. This sequence joins TRBV5-4 and TRBJ2-1; D possibly matches TRBD1 or TRBD2 (6 bases each). This CDR3 contains 13 residues. The germline V gene encodes CDR1 SGHNT and CDR2 YYREEE (reference sequence). CDR3 nucleotide sequence: TGTCCCAGCAGCTTGCTGGGGGGCTATGAGCAGTTCTTC. Translated, it gives CPSSLLGGYEQFF. Based on the CDR3 plus reference TRBV5-4 and TRBJ2-1, the full variable domain is ETGVTQSPTHLIKTRGQQVTLRCSSQSGHNTVSWYQQALGQGPQFIFQYYREEENGRGNFPPRFSGLQFPNYSSELNVNALELDDSALYLCPSSLLGGYEQFFGPGTRLTVL.

The rearrangement joins TRBV28 to TRBJ2-5; D may match TRBD1 or TRBD2 (6 bases each). The germline V gene has CDR1 MDHEN and CDR2 SYDVKM. Trimming cost V 8 bases and J 5 bases, with 21 bases left between them. The length of the CDR3 is 15 residues. The CDR3 spells CASGWGAGARETQYF. The CDR3 DNA reads as TGTGCCAGCGGCTGGGGGGCAGGGGCGCGTGAGACCCAGTACTTC.

The V gene is TRBV27, the J gene TRBJ2-7; 10 positions match TRBD1. The germline CDR1 and CDR2 sequences are MNHEY and SMNVEV (reference sequence). The J segment lost 4 bases and the V segment lost 5 bases, leaving 14 bases of the junction unmatched. The CDR3 covers 17 residues. The CDR3 DNA reads TGTGCCAGCAGTCTCAGAACTCCGGGACAGGGGATTTACGAGCAGTACTTC. This codes for CASSLRTPGQGIYEQYF.

The rearrangement joins TRBV12-3 or TRBV12-4 to TRBJ2-1; either TRBD1 or TRBD2 may fit D (5 bases each). The CDR3 is 16 amino acids. The V end was cut by 0 bases, the J end by 6 bases, with 15 bases between. This CDR3 reads CASSLAGVGVANEQFF. DNA of the CDR3: TGTGCCAGCAGTTTAGCGGGGGTAGGAGTAGCCAATGAGCAGTTCTTC.

The sample holds many counts of this clonotype. The CDR3 loop is CATSRVLDRGQETQYF. CDR3 DNA sequence: TGTGCCACCAGCAGAGTCCTGGACAGGGGGCAAGAGACCCAGTACTTC. The chain couples TRBV15 to TRBJ2-5; 10 bases are shared with TRBD1. V lost 1 base to trimming and J lost 2 bases; unmatched junction nucleotides: 4. Germline assignment: CDR1 LNHNV and CDR2 YYDKDF (reference sequence). The CDR3 consists of 16 residues.

This clonotype was found a few times. J is TRBJ1-4 and V is TRBV5-1; D is unresolved. Germline loops: CDR1 SGHRS, CDR2 YFSETQ. Trimming cost V 4 bases and J 5 bases, with 12 bases left between them. CDR3 length equals 14 residues. CDR3 region: CASSLSRGNEKLFF. The CDR3 bases are TGCGCCAGCAGCCTATCAAGAGGGAATGAAAAACTGTTTTTT.

This clonotype has a count of ten or more. The V gene is TRBV20-1, the J gene TRBJ2-3; 7 nucleotides agree with TRBD1. The V gene's germline CDR1 is DFQATT and CDR2 SNEGSKA (reference sequence). Trimming took 1 base from V and 9 from J; bases not matched to a gene: 4. The length of the CDR3 is 12 residues. CDR3 bases: TGCAGTGCTAGAGGGGGACAGTACACGCAGTATTTT. Translation gives CSARGGQYTQYF.

The genes are TRBV20-1 and TRBJ1-5; D is ambiguous. The CDR3 consists of 11 residues. V lost 4 bases, J lost 5 bases, and 6 bases lay in between. Germline V CDR1 and CDR2: DFQATT, SNEGSKA (reference sequence). CDR3 nucleotide sequence: TGCAGTGCTATTGACGATCAGCCCCAGCATTTT. Residues: CSAIDDQPQHF.